The 18 T cell receptor beta chains given below trace back to one sample, sequenced in a study of primary melanoma T cells and metastatic recurrence (dated by TCRdb to the early 2020s). Library preparation used the immunoSEQ multiplex PCR assay. TCRdb took over this immuneACCESS table, retaining in-frame rearrangements with V and J assigned. Such tables are incomplete; in checked studies, under half of the missing clones stem from an unresolved V gene, and the remainder is unexplained. The sample table holds 320 or so clones, of which approximately 87% were seen once. The ten largest make up about 8.4% of the sample. Sequencing was performed on melanoma tumor tissue. Receptors originate from a human donor with melanoma.

The V call is TRBV10-3, the J call TRBJ2-3; the match to TRBD1 covers 7 bases. The CDR3 runs 16 residues. The ends lost 0 bases at V and 8 bases at J; junction bases unmatched: 11. Germline assignment: CDR1 ENHRY and CDR2 SYGVKD. CDR3 sequence reads: CAISESLAGGGGTQYF. The CDR3 DNA is TGTGCCATCAGTGAGTCTCTGGCAGGGGGTGGTGGTACGCAGTATTTT.

The chain joins TRBV7-7 to TRBJ2-3; TRBD2 is a possible D gene (5 bases). The CDR3 sequence is 17 residues long. V lost 5 bases to trimming and J lost 5 bases, with 23 bases between them. CDR1 and CDR2 (germline): SSHAT, FNYEAQ (reference sequence). The CDR3 here is CASSSPLGPPSGDTQYF. CDR3 nucleotide sequence: TGTGCCAGCAGCAGCCCCCTCGGACCGCCCAGCGGAGATACGCAGTATTTT.

This sequence joins TRBV6-8 and TRBJ2-2; either TRBD1 or TRBD2 may supply D (5 bases each). V was clipped by 3 bases and J by 3 bases, with 14 bases between them. The germline V gene encodes CDR1 MNHGY and CDR2 SAAAGT. This CDR3 region has 16 residues. CDR3 protein: CASSYPLRGDTGELFF. The CDR3 region has the DNA TGTGCCAGCAGTTATCCCCTGAGGGGCGACACCGGGGAGCTGTTTTTT.

Details on this clone: One end of the junction fails to match germline, which may point to a read error. The chain uses TRBV19 and TRBJ2-7; D possibly uses TRBD1 or TRBD2 (5 bases each). The CDR3 covers 14 residues. Germline CDR1 LNHDA, CDR2 SQIVND (reference sequence). CDR3 sequence: CANSFGGNNYEQYF. CDR3 DNA: TGTGCCAATAGTTTTGGGGGAAACAACTACGAGCAGTACTTC.

This clone appeared once. The chain links TRBV10-1 to TRBJ2-1; TRBD2 agrees at 8 bases. Germline CDR1 and CDR2: WNHNN and SYGVQD (reference sequence). The CDR3 runs to 14 residues. The V and J ends lost 6 bases and 10 bases, in that order; junction bases with no gene match: 11. This chain's CDR3 is CASRAAGVAGEQFF. Written as DNA, the CDR3 is TGCGCCAGCAGGGCTGCGGGTGTAGCGGGGGAGCAGTTCTTC.

This rearrangement joins TRBV10-2 to TRBJ2-7, with D possibly being TRBD1 or TRBD2 (5 bases each). The CDR3 has 13 residues. CDR1 WSHSY and CDR2 SAAADI come from the germline V gene. Trimming pared 5 bases from V and 4 bases from J, leaving 12 bases between. CDR3 sequence reads: CASSKRDGYEQYF. As DNA, the CDR3 is TGCGCCAGCAGTAAGAGGGACGGTTACGAGCAGTACTTC.

This chain links TRBV15 with TRBJ1-2; D is unresolved. CDR3 length: 14 residues. V was shortened by 6 bases and J by 4 bases, with 15 bases between the two germline ends. CDR1 and CDR2 (germline): LNHNV, YYDKDF (reference sequence). CDR3 DNA: TGTGCCACCAGTAAGTCCCCGACCAGCTATGGCTACACCTTC. As protein: CATSKSPTSYGYTF. The full variable domain, rest sourced from reference TRBV15 and TRBJ1-2, is DAMVIQNPRYQVTQFGKPVTLSCSQTLNHNVMYWYQQKSSQAPKLLFHYYDKDFNNEADTPDNFQSRRPNTSFCFLDIRSPGLGDTAMYLCATSKSPTSYGYTFGSGTRLTVV.

The chain couples TRBV29-1 to TRBJ1-2, with 8 bases lining up with TRBD1. Germline V lookup: CDR1 SQVTM, CDR2 ANQGSEA. Unmatched junction bases numbered 7, after V lost 6 bases and J lost 4 bases. This CDR3 has 13 residues. CDR3 bases: TGCAGCGTGGGACAGGCCCCACTCTATGGCTACACCTTC. This encodes CSVGQAPLYGYTF.

V and J are TRBV18 and TRBJ2-7; D is unclear. Trimming pared 2 bases from V and 1 base from J, leaving 3 bases between. This CDR3 has 12 residues. CDR1 is KGHSH and CDR2 is LQKENI in the germline V gene. This CDR3 reads CASSPGSYEQYF. CDR3 nucleotides: TGTGCCAGCTCACCAGGGTCCTACGAGCAGTACTTC.

V usage is TRBV11-3 and J usage is TRBJ2-3; 7 bases are shared with TRBD2. There are 16 residues in the CDR3. Germline CDR1 is SGHNT and CDR2 is YENEEA. The ends lost 4 bases at V and 4 bases at J; junction bases unmatched: 11. The CDR3 nucleotides are TGTGCCAGCAGCTCTAAGAGGGAGGGGAGCGCAGATACGCAGTATTTT. Its translation: CASSSKREGSADTQYF.

The chain carries TRBV7-5 and TRBJ2-5; the DNA was not compared with TRBD1, the D call given in the table. TRBV7-5 is deemed a pseudogene. The CDR3 sequence is 14 residues long. In nucleotides, the CDR3 is TGTGCCAGCAGCTACGGACAGGGGGCGGAGACCCAGTACTTC. Protein sequence: CASSYGQGAETQYF.

V and J are TRBV25-1 and TRBJ2-3; TRBD1 aligns across 9 bases. The germline CDR1 and CDR2 sequences are MGHDK and SYGVNS. This CDR3 has 17 residues. J gave up 0 bases and V 1 base, and 5 bases lay outside the gene matches. CDR3 residues: CASSEWRTGVSTDTQYF. The CDR3 nucleotides are TGTGCCAGCAGTGAATGGAGGACAGGGGTGAGCACAGATACGCAGTATTTT.

Regarding this clone: One end of the junction varies from germline; a read error may be responsible. The chain carries TRBV5-1 and TRBJ1-6; no clear D. Per germline, CDR1 SGHRS and CDR2 YFSETQ. CDR3 length: 15 residues. The CDR3 loop reads CASSVGVRDNSPLHF. CDR3 in DNA: TGCGCCAGCAGTGTCGGGGTTCGGGATAATTCACCCCTCCATTTT.

This clone was seen only a few times. The rearrangement links TRBV19 to TRBJ1-4; 10 bases are a match to TRBD1. The CDR3 is made up of 13 amino acids. Germline trimming cut 11 bases from V and 7 bases from J; bases unmatched to any gene: 7. The germline V gene has CDR1 LNHDA and CDR2 SQIVND (reference sequence). CDR3 amino acids: CAALDRGSEKLFF. Here the CDR3 DNA reads TGTGCCGCCTTGGACAGGGGGAGTGAAAAACTGTTTTTT.

The rearrangement uses TRBV11-3 and TRBJ2-1; 7 bases match TRBD2. V lost 3 bases and J lost 2; bases outside the gene matches: 10. The length of the CDR3 is 17 residues. Germline CDR1 is SGHNT and CDR2 is YENEEA. The CDR3 reads CASSFPKTSFAYNEQFF. CDR3 in DNA: TGTGCCAGCAGCTTCCCAAAGACTAGCTTTGCCTACAATGAGCAGTTCTTC.

This chain uses TRBV19 with TRBJ1-5; D uncertain. CDR3 length: 18 amino acids. Trimming cost V 4 bases and J 0 bases, with 19 bases left between them. CDR1 is LNHDA, CDR2 SQIVND, per germline (reference sequence). This chain's CDR3 is CASSTLESLLYSNQPQHF. For the CDR3, the DNA is TGTGCCAGTAGTACCTTAGAGTCCCTACTATATAGCAATCAGCCCCAGCATTTT.

The J gene is TRBJ1-2, the V gene TRBV18, with 7 positions matching TRBD1. This CDR3 region has 16 residues. Germline CDR1 reads KGHSH; CDR2 reads LQKENI. The V segment lost 8 bases and the J segment 4 bases; nucleotides outside the gene matches: 16. The CDR3 coding sequence is TGTGCCAGCGCAATATACAGGGGACCTCCTGGCTATGGCTACACCTTC. Encoded protein: CASAIYRGPPGYGYTF.

The CDR3 coding sequence is TGCAGCGTTGAAGATAACAGATATTACAATGAGCAGTTCTTC. Its translation: CSVEDNRYYNEQFF. This rearrangement joins TRBV29-1 to TRBJ2-1; D is uncertain. Trimming took off 0 bases at V and 4 bases at J, with 10 bases between the two ends. Germline-derived CDR1 and CDR2 are SQVTM and ANQGSEA. This CDR3 comprises 14 residues.